The rows below give T cell receptor beta chains drawn from one sample of a study of blood T cell repertoires in COVID-19. Clones were sequenced by immunoSEQ multiplex PCR, and TCRdb holds only the in-frame ones, with some missing. Of 400,000 to 450,000 clones listed, 75% to 90% are singletons. Sequencing was done on a sample of peripheral blood. The origin of the receptors is a woman in her twenties or thirties with active or convalescent COVID-19. CDR3s include the opening cysteine and the closing phenylalanine or tryptophan. A D gene is named only where the DNA matches it firmly. Part of the rows lack a size; the others show once, few, many or a class for expanded clones.

v_call,j_call,clone_size,d_call,cdr3_length,cdr3_aa,cdr3_nt
TRBV5-6,TRBJ2-5,-,TRBD2,14,CASSWGGPRETQYF,TGTGCCAGCAGCTGGGGAGGGCCGCGGGAGACCCAGTACTTC
TRBV2,TRBJ1-6,-,-,14,CASNLATGNSPLHF,TGTGCCAGCAACCTGGCAACGGGGAATTCACCCCTCCACTTT
TRBV6-7,TRBJ2-7,-,-,14,CASIMTSGYSEQYF,TGTGCCAGCATAATGACTAGTGGTTATTCCGAGCAGTACTTC
TRBV5-1,TRBJ2-3,-,TRBD2,17,CASSLEPPGLGTDTQYF,TGCGCCAGCAGCTTGGAGCCCCCGGGACTAGGCACAGATACGCAGTATTTT
TRBV27,TRBJ2-7,-,-,13,CASSFKETYEQYF,TGTGCCAGCAGTTTCAAAGAGACCTACGAGCAGTACTTC
TRBV30,TRBJ1-3,-,-,13,CAWSVTDRNTIYF,TGTGCCTGGAGTGTAACAGACCGAAACACCATATATTTT
TRBV5-1,TRBJ2-2,-,TRBD1,15,CASSKDRSNTGELFF,TGCGCCAGCAGCAAGGACAGGTCGAACACCGGGGAGCTGTTTTTT
TRBV27,TRBJ1-2,-,TRBD1,15,CASTPNRGRGYGYTF,TGTGCCAGCACCCCCAATAGGGGGCGCGGCTATGGCTACACCTTC
TRBV9,TRBJ1-2,-,-,14,CASSVEAGPGSYTF,TGTGCCAGCAGCGTAGAGGCAGGGCCAGGGAGCTACACCTTC
TRBV2,TRBJ2-7,-,-,13,CASSDKRDYEQYF,TGTGCCAGCAGTGACAAACGAGACTACGAGCAGTACTTC
TRBV4-1,TRBJ2-1,-,TRBD2,15,CASSHPGTSVNEQFF,TGCGCCAGCAGCCACCCCGGGACTAGCGTCAATGAGCAGTTCTTC
TRBV10-2,TRBJ2-6,-,-,16,CASRSGLDSGANVLTF,TGCGCCAGCAGGAGCGGACTGGACTCTGGGGCCAACGTCCTGACTTTC
TRBV4-1,TRBJ2-1,-,-,15,CASSQGQGGYNEQFF,TGCGCCAGCAGCCAAGGGCAGGGAGGTTACAATGAGCAGTTCTTC
TRBV7-8,TRBJ1-5,once,-,14,CASSPTGSNQPQHF,TGTGCCAGCAGCCCGACTGGTAGCAATCAGCCCCAGCATTTT
TRBV11-2,TRBJ1-5,-,TRBD1,13,CASSLDRNQPQHF,TGTGCCAGCAGCCTGGACAGGAATCAGCCCCAGCATTTT
TRBV20-1,TRBJ2-5,-,-,17,CSASPRLARKDQETQYF,TGCAGTGCTAGTCCGCGGCTGGCGCGAAAAGATCAAGAGACCCAGTACTTC
TRBV2,TRBJ1-1,-,-,14,CASSKTQLNTEAFF,TGTGCCAGCAGTAAGACACAACTGAACACTGAAGCTTTCTTT
TRBV5-1,TRBJ2-7,once,-,11,CASSSYYEQYF,TGCGCCAGCAGCTCCTACTACGAGCAGTACTTC